Shown below are 20 T cell receptor beta chains from a single sample sequenced in a study of metastatic and nonmetastatic thyroid tumors. TCRdb reassembled clones from the PCR reads with MiXCR. The data contain fewer than 25,000 clones, 20% to 30% of them singletons. All patients reached thyroid surgery having received no treatment beforehand. Sequencing input: blood. The receptors come from a male donor with papillary thyroid cancer or a benign thyroid nodule (not recorded which). Some clones in this sample may be carry-over from other donors' samples.

This clone was seen ten or more times. The gene calls are TRBV15 and TRBJ1-4; D remains ambiguous. Per the germline V gene, CDR1 is LNHNV and CDR2 is YYDKDF (reference sequence). This CDR3 is 17 amino acids long. V lost 0 bases and J 7 bases, leaving 18 bases between the germline ends. The CDR3 DNA reads TGTGCCACCAGCAGAGATGTGGCGGACCTCTGGAGTGAAAAACTGTTTTTT. It yields the protein CATSRDVADLWSEKLFF.

This clone is deemed medium-sized. The chain couples TRBV5-6 to TRBJ1-2; 8 bases match TRBD1. This CDR3 comprises 15 residues. Germline loops: CDR1 SGHDT, CDR2 YYEEEE. V was pared by 3 bases and J by 4 bases, with 8 bases of the junction left unmatched. CDR3 sequence reads: CASSSDGTGGYGYTF. Here the CDR3 DNA reads TGTGCCAGCAGCTCCGATGGAACAGGGGGCTATGGCTACACCTTC.

This clone qualifies as medium-sized. The genes are TRBV28 and TRBJ1-2; D not certain. CDR1 MDHEN and CDR2 SYDVKM come from the germline V gene. V lost 7 bases and J lost 3, with 9 bases in between. The CDR3 sequence is 12 residues long. The CDR3 DNA follows: TGTGCCAGCAAAACAGTGGACTATGGCTACACCTTC. Amino acids: CASKTVDYGYTF.

This clone has at least ten counts. V and J are TRBV10-3 and TRBJ1-1; D is perhaps TRBD1 (5 bases). Trimming took off 0 bases at V and 1 base at J, with 15 bases between the two ends. This CDR3 has 17 amino acids. CDR1 is ENHRY and CDR2 is SYGVKD in the germline V gene. In DNA, the CDR3 is TGTGCCATCAGTGAGTCGAGGGACGCCAGACGGAACACTGAAGCTTTCTTT. Encoded protein: CAISESRDARRNTEAFF.

This clone appeared a few times. Germline and junction disagree at one end, which may indicate a read error. The V and J genes are TRBV27 and TRBJ1-1; TRBD1 matches 7 bases. Germline lookup yields CDR1 MNHEY and CDR2 SMNVEV (reference sequence). The CDR3 runs 15 residues. CDR3 loop: CASAKGAGGYTEAFF. CDR3 coding DNA: TGTGCCAGCGCCAAAGGGGCAGGGGGTTATACTGAAGCTTTTTTT.

This sequence joins TRBV30 and TRBJ1-5; 10 positions match TRBD1. The CDR3 loop spans 13 amino acids. After removal of 5 bases from V and 6 bases from J, the junction contained 4 bases not matched to a gene. Germline loops: CDR1 GTSNPN, CDR2 SVGIG (reference sequence). Here the CDR3 reads CAWGQGDVQPQHF. In DNA form, the CDR3 reads TGTGCCTGGGGACAGGGGGACGTTCAGCCCCAGCATTTT.

The rearrangement joins TRBV28 to TRBJ1-2; 12 nucleotides align to TRBD1. Germline CDR1 is MDHEN and CDR2 is SYDVKM. V shed 5 bases and J 4 bases; nucleotides not matched to a gene: 5. CDR3 length: 15 amino acids. CDR3 residues: CASSVGTGGIYGYTF. CDR3 DNA: TGTGCCAGCAGTGTCGGGACAGGGGGCATCTATGGCTACACCTTC.

Note on this clone: As the CDR3 is not closed by the conserved phenylalanine or tryptophan, this likely results from a read error. The chain combines TRBV6-1 with TRBJ1-6; D perhaps matches TRBD1 (5 bases). Germline V gene data show CDR1 as MNHNS and CDR2 as SASEGT. The CDR3 loop spans 15 amino acids. CDR3 amino acids: CTSIEASGRPVPLHS. CDR3 in DNA: TGTACCAGCATTGAAGCGTCAGGGCGCCCAGTCCCCCTCCACTCT.

This clone was found many times. The genes are TRBV18 and TRBJ1-1; D call uncertain. The CDR3 length is 14 residues. Germline CDR1 KGHSH, CDR2 LQKENI. V was clipped by 3 bases and J by 0 bases, with 8 bases between them. The CDR3 loop is CASSPADVNTEAFF. In nucleotides, the CDR3 is TGTGCCAGCTCACCCGCAGATGTGAACACTGAAGCTTTCTTT.

This clone appeared a few times. The chain is built from TRBV19 and TRBJ2-7, with 8 bases aligning to TRBD1. The V gene's germline CDR1 is LNHDA and CDR2 SQIVND (reference sequence). Trimming at V came to 2 bases and at J to 3 bases, leaving 6 bases not matched to a gene. This CDR3 is built from 15 residues. The CDR3 reads CASSISSRGLYEQYF. The CDR3 DNA reads TGTGCCAGTAGTATAAGCTCCAGGGGGCTCTACGAGCAGTACTTC.

This clone was seen more than once but under ten times. The chain has TRBV28 and TRBJ2-5; the match to TRBD2 covers 11 bases. Germline CDR1 is MDHEN and CDR2 is SYDVKM. This CDR3 is built from 15 residues. Germline trimming cut 7 bases from V and 5 bases from J; bases unmatched to any gene: 9. The CDR3 bases are TGTGCCAGCACCCTTGATAGCGGGAGGGCGGAGACCCAGTACTTC. It codes for CASTLDSGRAETQYF.

This clone was recorded many times. The chain is built from TRBV2 and TRBJ1-4, with D possibly TRBD1 on 5 matching bases. CDR1 is SNHLY, CDR2 FYNNEI, per germline. The CDR3 covers 14 residues. Trimming took 4 bases from V and 2 from J, leaving 8 bases between them. The CDR3 reads CASSAGGTNEKLFF. The CDR3, as DNA: TGTGCCAGCAGTGCGGGGGGGACTAATGAAAAACTGTTTTTT.

This chain connects TRBV11-2 to TRBJ2-7; 7 bases are shared with TRBD2. The CDR3 contains 11 residues. Trimming removed 8 bases from V and 5 bases from J; junction bases left unmatched: 3. Germline V CDR1 and CDR2: SGHAT, FQNNGV. The CDR3 loop is CASGLVDEQYF. The CDR3 region has the DNA TGTGCCAGCGGACTAGTTGACGAGCAGTACTTC. Complete variable domain (other parts from reference TRBV11-2 and TRBJ2-7): EAGVAQSPRYKIIEKRQSVAFWCNPISGHATLYWYQQILGQGPKLLIQFQNNGVVDDSQLPKDRFSAERLKGVDSTLKIQPAKLEDSAVYLCASGLVDEQYFGPGTRLTVT.

This clone was counted between two and nine times. This chain uses TRBV27 with TRBJ1-2, with D possibly being TRBD1 (6 bases). Germline V gives CDR1 MNHEY, CDR2 SMNVEV (reference sequence). The CDR3 consists of 16 residues. Trimming left V 0 bases short and J 2 bases short, with 13 bases between. The CDR3 DNA reads TGTGCCAGCAGTTTATCTGTGGGGGCGTTAAACTATGGCTACACCTTC. Encoded protein: CASSLSVGALNYGYTF.

The rearrangement joins TRBV7-2 to TRBJ2-3, with a tentative D call TRBD2 (6 bases). Germline CDR1 SGHTA, CDR2 FQGNSA. The CDR3 length is 14 residues. V dropped 1 base and J dropped 10 bases, with 15 bases sitting between them. Here the CDR3 DNA reads TGTGCCAGCAGCTTAGGCACAATGGGACTTGCGCAGTATTTT. This encodes CASSLGTMGLAQYF.

On this clone: A junction boundary mismatches the germline segment, possibly from a read error. V is TRBV5-1 and J is TRBJ2-2; TRBD1 matches 7 bases. Looked up from germline, CDR1 is SGHRS and CDR2 is YFSETQ. CDR3 length: 15 residues. The chain's CDR3 is CASSLVTGAGVELFF. CDR3 in DNA: TGCGCCAGCAGCTTGGTAACAGGGGCTGGCGTAGAGCTTTTTTTT.

The V gene is TRBV20-1, the J gene TRBJ1-2; D not resolved. The CDR3 spans 14 residues. V was pared by 1 base and J by 4 bases, with 13 bases between. Germline CDR1 DFQATT, CDR2 SNEGSKA (reference sequence). The CDR3 reads CSARAGTVSYGYTF. The CDR3, as DNA: TGCAGTGCTAGAGCCGGTACTGTTTCCTATGGCTACACCTTC.

This clone was picked up a small number of times. The chain is built from TRBV11-2 and TRBJ1-2; 7 bases map to TRBD1. Looked up from germline, CDR1 is SGHAT and CDR2 is FQNNGV. This CDR3 contains 13 residues. V gave up 4 bases and J gave up 3 bases; unmatched junction bases: 2. CDR3 DNA sequence: TGTGCCAGCAGCTCCCAGGGGGACTATGGCTACACCTTC. This sequence encodes CASSSQGDYGYTF. The variable domain in full, completed from reference TRBV11-2 and TRBJ1-2, reads EAGVAQSPRYKIIEKRQSVAFWCNPISGHATLYWYQQILGQGPKLLIQFQNNGVVDDSQLPKDRFSAERLKGVDSTLKIQPAKLEDSAVYLCASSSQGDYGYTFGSGTRLTVV.

By sample fraction, this clone is medium-sized. V usage is TRBV20-1 and J usage is TRBJ1-3; D may be TRBD1 (5 bases). This CDR3 has 13 amino acids. Germline-derived CDR1 and CDR2 are DFQATT and SNEGSKA (reference sequence). Trimming shortened V by 1 base and J by 2 bases, and 6 bases separated the two germline ends. CDR3: CSARGDAGNTIYF. The DNA for the CDR3 is TGCAGTGCTAGAGGGGACGCTGGAAACACCATATATTTT.

This clone came up many times. V is TRBV3-1 and J is TRBJ2-5; 7 nucleotides match TRBD2. The ends lost 3 bases at V and 5 bases at J; junction bases unmatched: 0. The CDR3 loop spans 12 amino acids. Germline V gene lookup returns CDR1 LGHDT and CDR2 YNNKEL (reference sequence). CDR3 residues: CASSHGGETQYF. CDR3 DNA sequence: TGTGCCAGCAGCCACGGGGGGGAGACCCAGTACTTC.